The TCR beta chain under discussion was sequenced for a study of CD8+ T cells in alopecia areata. Study overall: Once tofacitinib had been taken for 6 to 18 months, 6 months off drug followed.

Treatment of the sample: oral pan-JAK inhibitor, 5-10 mg twice daily. Alopecia areata patients provided lesional scalp punch biopsies and peripheral blood. General study points: Resident alphabeta T-cell populations of normal skin are likewise subject to sequencing in scalp samples.

Notes on this clone: Its matching antigen is unknown.

Isolated RNA was reverse transcribed into cDNA used as the sequencing template. Produced via immunoSEQ multiplex PCR; TCRdb's table is partial and in-frame only. The data contain around 70,000 clones, roughly 28% of them singletons. Germline CDR1 MNHEY, CDR2 SMNVEV (reference sequence). This CDR3 contains 15 residues. The sequencing here drew on CD8+ T cells sorted from blood, taken at week 4, from a patient treated with tofacitinib. The receptor comes from a human donor with alopecia areata. The chain employs TRBV27 and TRBJ2-5; 12 bases fit TRBD2. The J call may be faulty, since TRBJ2-7 better matches the DNA end. The CDR3 protein is CASSELAGGFYEQYF. CDR3 DNA: TGTGCCAGCAGTGAACTAGCGGGAGGTTTCTACGAGCAGTACTTC.